This T cell receptor (beta chain) is from a study of shared clonotypes between healthy human individuals. General study findings and limits: Clonotypes shared by all four donors outscored non-shared clonotypes in generation probability.

Germline V CDR1 and CDR2: MDHEN, SYDVKM. V was clipped by 5 bases and J by 5 bases; unmatched bases: 11. The CDR3 consists of 15 residues. Clones were sequenced by immunoSEQ multiplex PCR, and TCRdb holds only the in-frame ones, with some missing. The sample shows about 2.4 million clones, 93% of them seen only once. In its sample, this clone was seen once. The antigen is not known. The investigators split CD4+ cells into a CD45RA+ naive subset and a CD45RA-negative memory subset. Sequencing was performed on naive CD4+ T cells from PBMCs. Subset given: CD45RA+ positively selected. The V call is TRBV28, the J call TRBJ1-2; 7 nucleotides line up with TRBD1. The sequence came from a man aged 18-30 years in good health. Some clones in this sample may be carry-over from other donors' samples. CDR3 amino acids: CASSPGTAGSYGYTF. CDR3 coding DNA: TGTGCCAGCAGTCCCGGGACAGCGGGGAGTTATGGCTACACCTTC.